Listed here are 20 T cell receptor beta chains from one sample, sequenced in a study of blood T cell repertoires in COVID-19. Sequencing was performed with immunoSEQ multiplex PCR; in TCRdb, only in-frame clones are kept and a portion is missing. In the table there are around 100,000 clones, roughly nine tenths of which are singletons. The sequenced material came from peripheral blood. Every receptor here comes from a man in his forties or fifties with acute or convalescent COVID-19.

The chain carries TRBV24-1 and TRBJ2-7, with 7 bases lining up with TRBD2. Germline loops: CDR1 KGHDR, CDR2 SFDVKD. Unmatched junction bases numbered 7, after V lost 4 bases and J lost 2 bases. The CDR3 extends over 15 amino acids. The CDR3, as DNA: TGTGCCACCAGTGACCCGACGGGAGGAACCTACGAGCAGTACTTC. This encodes CATSDPTGGTYEQYF.

The rearrangement links TRBV5-1 to TRBJ2-1; D unresolved. Germline CDR1 reads SGHRS; CDR2 reads YFSETQ. The CDR3 length is 17 residues. The germline V and J ends were trimmed by 3 bases and 2 bases, with 18 bases remaining between them. CDR3 residues: CASSSAITTIPYNEQFF. CDR3 nucleotides: TGCGCCAGCAGCTCGGCGATTACTACCATCCCCTACAATGAGCAGTTCTTC.

The rearrangement links TRBV6-5 to TRBJ1-5; D unclear. Trimming pared 2 bases from V and 0 bases from J, leaving 2 bases between. Germline-derived CDR1 and CDR2 are MNHEY and SVGAGI. The CDR3 length is 13 residues. CDR3 sequence: CASSYRSNQPQHF. As DNA, the CDR3 is TGTGCCAGCAGTTACCGTAGCAATCAGCCCCAGCATTTT.

The rearrangement joins TRBV5-1 to TRBJ2-1, with D possibly TRBD1 on 6 matching bases. Germline values: CDR1 SGHRS, CDR2 YFSETQ. This CDR3 comprises 14 residues. Trimming shortened V by 0 bases and J by 3 bases, and 7 bases separated the two germline ends. DNA of the CDR3: TGCGCCAGCAGCTTGGGGGACAACTACAATGAGCAGTTCTTC. Amino acid sequence: CASSLGDNYNEQFF.

The chain has TRBV4-2 and TRBJ2-7; TRBD2 aligns across 8 bases. This CDR3 has 15 amino acids. Unmatched junction bases numbered 6, after V lost 1 base and J lost 4 bases. Per germline, CDR1 LGHNA and CDR2 YNFKEQ. The CDR3 region has the DNA TGTGCCAGCAGCCAAGCCAGCGGGAGTCTTTACGAGCAGTACTTC. It specifies CASSQASGSLYEQYF.

The chain is built from TRBV19 and TRBJ2-7; the D is unclear. Germline CDR1 reads LNHDA; CDR2 reads SQIVND (reference sequence). The length of the CDR3 is 15 residues. Trimming pared 7 bases from V and 0 bases from J, leaving 16 bases between. The CDR3 DNA is TGTGCCAGTACACTCCGAAGTGGTCTCTCCTACGAGCAGTACTTC. It encodes CASTLRSGLSYEQYF.

This chain joins TRBV20-1 and TRBJ1-2, with 8 bases identical to TRBD1. The germline CDR1 and CDR2 sequences are DFQATT and SNEGSKA (reference sequence). This CDR3 has 15 amino acids. Trimming cost V 3 bases and J 0 bases; bases outside gene matches: 6. CDR3 sequence reads: CSASGTGLANYGYTF. In nucleotides, the CDR3 is TGCAGTGCTAGTGGGACAGGCTTAGCTAACTATGGCTACACCTTC.

The V gene is TRBV21-1, the J gene TRBJ1-3. TRBV21-1 is assigned pseudogene status. This CDR3 comprises 15 residues. CDR3 sequence (DNA): TGTGCCAGCAGCAAAGAGGAAGACGGGGGAAACACCATATATTTT. It translates to CASSKEEDGGNTIYF.

The V and J genes are TRBV30 and TRBJ1-4; the match to TRBD1 covers 7 bases. The V segment lost 3 bases and the J segment 7 bases; nucleotides outside the gene matches: 2. Per the germline V gene, CDR1 is GTSNPN and CDR2 is SVGIG (reference sequence). CDR3 size: 12 residues. The CDR3 loop is CAWRQGGEKLFF. Here the CDR3 DNA reads TGTGCCTGGAGGCAGGGGGGTGAAAAACTGTTTTTT. Filled out from reference TRBV30 and TRBJ1-4, the complete variable domain reads SQTIHQWPATLVQPVGSPLSLECTVEGTSNPNLYWYRQAAGRGLQLLFYSVGIGQISSEVPQNLSASRPQDRQFILSSKKLLLSDSGFYLCAWRQGGEKLFFGSGTQLSVL.

The rearrangement uses TRBV3-1 (or the pseudogene TRBV3-2) and TRBJ2-4; TRBD2 matches at 7 bases. V was pared by 3 bases and J by 0 bases, with 8 bases of the junction left unmatched. This CDR3 is 17 amino acids long. Germline assignment: CDR1 LGHDT and CDR2 YNNKEL (reference sequence). In DNA, the CDR3 is TGTGCCAGCAGCCAGGGGGGACTATCACTAGCCAAAAACATTCAGTACTTC. It translates to CASSQGGLSLAKNIQYF.

This chain uses TRBV18 with TRBJ1-1, with D perhaps matching TRBD1 (5 bases). Germline CDR1 KGHSH, CDR2 LQKENI. V was cut by 8 bases and J by 1 base, with 14 bases left in between. This CDR3 spans 14 amino acids. The CDR3 nucleotides read TGTGCCAGCGACCTAGGGGAGGGGAACACTGAAGCTTTCTTT. Translated, it gives CASDLGEGNTEAFF.

CDR3 region: CASSLGDWGATYEQYF. The CDR3 nucleotides are TGTGCCAGCAGCTTAGGTGACTGGGGCGCGACGTACGAGCAGTACTTC. V usage is TRBV7-6 and J usage is TRBJ2-7; perhaps TRBD1 as D (5 bases). The CDR3 is 16 amino acids. Germline CDR1 and CDR2: SGHVS and FNYEAQ. Trimming removed 1 base at V and 4 bases at J, with 17 bases between.

The rearrangement links TRBV10-2 to TRBJ1-1, with D possibly matching TRBD1 (5 bases). The CDR3 totals 12 residues. CDR1 is WSHSY and CDR2 is SAAADI in the germline V gene. V was shortened by 0 bases and J by 7 bases, with 6 bases between the two germline ends. For the CDR3, the DNA is TGCGCCAGCAGTGAGTCAGGGGTTGAAGCTTTCTTT. Its protein is CASSESGVEAFF.

The genes are TRBV2 and TRBJ1-2, with a tentative D call TRBD1 (6 bases). The CDR3 consists of 15 residues. The V end lost 6 bases, the J end lost 5 bases, and 19 bases lay between the germline ends. The germline CDR1 and CDR2 sequences are SNHLY and FYNNEI. This chain's CDR3 is CASSDPDRPRYGYTF. CDR3 DNA sequence: TGTGCCAGCAGCGATCCCGACAGGCCCCGGTATGGCTACACCTTC.

The V call is TRBV19, the J call TRBJ1-4, with 7 bases identical to TRBD1. Germline V gene sequence: CDR1 LNHDA, CDR2 SQIVND (reference sequence). The J segment lost 8 bases and the V segment lost 3 bases, leaving 9 bases of the junction unmatched. The CDR3 contains 15 residues. The CDR3 sequence: CASSMTRTGQEKLFF. DNA for the CDR3: TGTGCCAGTAGTATGACCCGAACGGGACAGGAAAAACTGTTTTTT. Full variable domain (remainder filled in from reference TRBV19 and TRBJ1-4): DGGITQSPKYLFRKEGQNVTLSCEQNLNHDAMYWYRQDPGQGLRLIYYSQIVNDFQKGDIAEGYSVSREKKESFPLTVTSAQKNPTAFYLCASSMTRTGQEKLFFGSGTQLSVL.

This sequence joins TRBV6-5 and TRBJ2-2, with 7 bases that match TRBD2. Unmatched junction bases numbered 7, after V lost 8 bases and J lost 7 bases. There are 13 residues in the CDR3. The germline V gene has CDR1 MNHEY and CDR2 SVGAGI. Here the CDR3 DNA reads TGTGCCAGCGATTCGAGCGGGGACGGGGAGCTGTTTTTT. The encoded protein is CASDSSGDGELFF.

The chain links TRBV19 to TRBJ2-7, with 12 bases aligning to TRBD2. Trimming cost V 2 bases and J 1 base; bases outside gene matches: 3. Germline V CDR1 and CDR2: LNHDA, SQIVND (reference sequence). The CDR3 contains 16 residues. CDR3 nucleotides: TGTGCCAGTAGTATAAGAGGGACTAGCGGGTCCTACGAGCAGTACTTC. It is translated as CASSIRGTSGSYEQYF.

The V call is TRBV6-2 or TRBV6-3, the J call TRBJ2-3, with 8 nucleotides matching TRBD2. Germline V lookup: CDR1 MNHEY, CDR2 SVGEGT. V shed 5 bases and J 4 bases; nucleotides not matched to a gene: 8. The length of the CDR3 is 15 residues. The CDR3 loop reads CASSPAGVESDTQYF. The DNA of the CDR3 is TGTGCCAGCAGTCCAGCGGGAGTTGAATCAGATACGCAGTATTTT.

The chain couples TRBV29-1 to TRBJ1-4; 9 bases fit TRBD1. Germline V gene data show CDR1 as SQVTM and CDR2 as ANQGSEA. The CDR3 totals 13 residues. The junction had 5 bases not matched to a gene; V was cut back by 4 bases and J by 8 bases. The CDR3, as DNA: TGCAGCGTTGCCACAGGGGGCGGGGAAAAACTGTTTTTT. Translated: CSVATGGGEKLFF.

In this sample, this clone turned up once. V usage is TRBV2 and J usage is TRBJ2-2; TRBD1 agrees at 7 bases. V lost 5 bases to trimming and J lost 4 bases; unmatched junction nucleotides: 4. Germline V gene sequence: CDR1 SNHLY, CDR2 FYNNEI. The CDR3 length is 14 residues. In nucleotides, the CDR3 is TGTGCCAGCAGTTACCGACAGGGCACCGGGGAGCTGTTTTTT. The encoded protein is CASSYRQGTGELFF.